The 32 T cell receptor beta chains below all came from one sample that was sequenced in a study of PD-L1 blockade in urothelial cancer. Noted time point: pretreatment peripheral blood. Produced via immunoSEQ multiplex PCR; TCRdb's table is partial and in-frame only. The table lists about 95,000 clones, 85% to 90% of them singletons. This specimen was PBMCs, taken around atezolizumab (anti-PD-L1) treatment. The receptors originated from a man aged 55 to 70 with urothelial cancer.

The chain carries TRBV18 and TRBJ2-1; D is unclear. The germline gives CDR1 KGHSH, CDR2 LQKENI. The CDR3 is 12 amino acids. Trimming removed 3 bases from V and 7 bases from J, with 7 bases in between. CDR3 in DNA: TGTGCCAGCTCACCTTTGGAGAATGAGCAGTTCTTC. Translated, it gives CASSPLENEQFF.

The rearrangement links TRBV2 to TRBJ1-2; tentative D call: TRBD1 (6 bases). The CDR3 totals 13 residues. Germline-derived CDR1 and CDR2 are SNHLY and FYNNEI. The V end lost 2 bases, the J end lost 6 bases, and 10 bases lay between the germline ends. The CDR3 protein is CASSERAGDGYTF. DNA of the CDR3: TGTGCCAGCAGTGAAAGGGCAGGGGATGGCTACACCTTC.

The chain joins TRBV15 to TRBJ2-1; D is possibly TRBD1 (6 bases). V lost 0 bases and J 5 bases, leaving 14 bases between the germline ends. The CDR3 extends over 16 amino acids. CDR1 and CDR2 from the germline V gene are LNHNV and YYDKDF (reference sequence). For the CDR3, the DNA is TGTGCCACCAGCAGAGATCCGGGGACACCCGACAATGAGCAGTTCTTC. It is translated as CATSRDPGTPDNEQFF.

The chain couples TRBV19 to TRBJ2-5; 10 bases are shared with TRBD2. This CDR3 contains 13 residues. V trimming: 6 bases; J trimming: 4 bases; junction bases outside the gene matches: 2. The germline V gene encodes CDR1 LNHDA and CDR2 SQIVND (reference sequence). CDR3 nucleotides: TGTGCCAGTAGAGGGACTAGCGCAGAGACCCAGTACTTC. Amino acid sequence: CASRGTSAETQYF.

V and J are TRBV6-1 and TRBJ2-3; the match to TRBD2 covers 11 bases. In germline, CDR1 is MNHNS, CDR2 SASEGT. The CDR3 loop spans 17 amino acids. V dropped 3 bases and J dropped 5; count of bases not matched to a gene: 10. In DNA, the CDR3 is TGTGCCAGCAGTGACCAAATAGCGGGAGGGCCAGGAGATACGCAGTATTTT. Translated, it gives CASSDQIAGGPGDTQYF.

V gene TRBV5-6 combines with J gene TRBJ2-5, with a weak D call TRBD2 (6 bases). This CDR3 is built from 14 residues. The V gene's germline CDR1 is SGHDT and CDR2 YYEEEE. Between the trimmed V and J ends, which lost 4 bases and 1 base, there was a span of 11 bases. CDR3 nucleotide sequence: TGTGCCAGCAGCCGTCTGGGGGGCCAAGAGACCCAGTACTTC. It is translated as CASSRLGGQETQYF.

The gene calls are TRBV9 and TRBJ1-1; TRBD1 matches at 10 bases. J was trimmed by 5 bases and V by 4 bases; bases with no gene match: 8. There are 15 residues in the CDR3. The germline V gene encodes CDR1 SGDLS and CDR2 YYNGEE. Here the CDR3 DNA reads TGTGCCAGCAGCTTAAGCGACAGGGGGCTGACTGAAGCTTTCTTT. This translates into CASSLSDRGLTEAFF.

Written as DNA, the CDR3 is TGCGCCAGCAGCCAAGATGGTCTGGCCCCCGGGGAGCTGTTTTTT. This encodes CASSQDGLAPGELFF. The chain carries TRBV4-3 and TRBJ2-2; D not certain. Germline V gene lookup returns CDR1 LGHNA and CDR2 YSLEER. The germline V and J ends were trimmed by 0 bases and 6 bases, with 11 bases remaining between them. This CDR3 comprises 15 residues.

This chain links TRBV29-1 with TRBJ2-5; 12 bases agree with TRBD1. This CDR3 is built from 18 residues. V lost 7 bases to trimming and J lost 3 bases; unmatched junction nucleotides: 18. CDR1 and CDR2 (germline): SQVTM, ANQGSEA. CDR3 amino acids: CSAAGQGAWRLREETQYF. In DNA form, the CDR3 reads TGCAGCGCCGCGGGACAGGGGGCGTGGAGGCTTCGAGAAGAGACCCAGTACTTC.

This clone was seen just once. V gene TRBV10-1 combines with J gene TRBJ2-3; 8 bases align to TRBD1. The junction had 5 bases not matched to a gene; V was cut back by 4 bases and J by 11 bases. The germline V gene has CDR1 WNHNN and CDR2 SYGVQD (reference sequence). The CDR3 has 12 residues. The CDR3 nucleotides are TGCGCCAGCAGTGTAGGACAGGGTGGGCAGTATTTT. Translating it yields CASSVGQGGQYF.

The chain couples TRBV7-2 to TRBJ2-3, with TRBD2 as a possible D gene (6 bases). V lost 5 bases to trimming and J lost 3 bases, with 15 bases between them. From germline, CDR1 is SGHTA and CDR2 FQGNSA. The CDR3 is 15 amino acids. The CDR3 region is CASSPGLAWTDTQYF. CDR3 coding DNA: TGTGCCAGCAGCCCAGGCCTAGCGTGGACAGATACGCAGTATTTT.

This chain connects TRBV7-9 to TRBJ1-1; D unresolved. The CDR3 has 14 amino acids. V lost 5 bases and J lost 0, with 10 bases in between. CDR1 is SEHNR and CDR2 is FQNEAQ in the germline V gene (reference sequence). The CDR3 protein is CASSSPIVNTEAFF. DNA of the CDR3: TGTGCCAGCAGCAGCCCCATCGTGAACACTGAAGCTTTCTTT.

This clone was found once. The chain uses TRBV9 and TRBJ2-2; D may be TRBD1 (6 bases). Germline V lookup: CDR1 SGDLS, CDR2 YYNGEE. The CDR3 is 13 residues long. Trimming cost V 1 base and J 5 bases, with 6 bases left between them. CDR3 sequence (DNA): TGTGCCAGCAGCGTACAGGGGACCGGGGAGCTGTTTTTT. Translated, it gives CASSVQGTGELFF.

This chain's CDR3 is CASAAGTGELFF. The CDR3 nucleotides read TGTGCCAGCGCGGCAGGGACCGGGGAGCTGTTTTTT. J is TRBJ2-2 and V is TRBV7-3; D perhaps matches TRBD1 (5 bases). CDR3 length: 12 amino acids. The V end lost 8 bases, the J end lost 5 bases, and 9 bases lay between the germline ends. The germline V gene encodes CDR1 SGHTA and CDR2 FQGTGA.

The V gene is TRBV5-4, the J gene TRBJ2-5; D possibly corresponds to TRBD1 (5 bases). The CDR3 covers 13 residues. The V and J ends lost 4 bases and 4 bases respectively, with 11 bases between them. The germline CDR1 and CDR2 sequences are SGHNT and YYREEE (reference sequence). The CDR3 nucleotides are TGTGCCAGCAGCCAGGGTTCGGCAGAGACCCAGTACTTC. Translation: CASSQGSAETQYF.

The chain joins TRBV6-5 to TRBJ2-2, with D perhaps TRBD1 (6 bases). This CDR3 region has 13 residues. Germline CDR1 is MNHEY and CDR2 is SVGAGI. Trimming removed 10 bases from V and 2 bases from J, with 11 bases in between. The CDR3 spells CAIGGFNTGELFF. As DNA, the CDR3 is TGTGCCATTGGGGGCTTTAACACCGGGGAGCTGTTTTTT.

This chain links TRBV27 with TRBJ2-3; 10 bases align to TRBD2. V shed 5 bases and J 2 bases; nucleotides not matched to a gene: 13. Germline V lookup: CDR1 MNHEY, CDR2 SMNVEV (reference sequence). The CDR3 sequence is 18 residues long. The CDR3 loop reads CASSILIPGLAFTDTQYF. DNA of the CDR3: TGTGCCAGCAGTATATTAATTCCGGGACTAGCGTTCACAGATACGCAGTATTTT.

The V call is TRBV27, the J call TRBJ2-7, with D maybe TRBD2 (5 bases). Per the germline V gene, CDR1 is MNHEY and CDR2 is SMNVEV (reference sequence). This CDR3 spans 14 amino acids. Trimming removed 4 bases at V and 4 bases at J, with 14 bases between. In DNA, the CDR3 is TGTGCCAGCAGTTCGCGTGGGGTAGCGTACGAGCAGTACTTC. Its translation is CASSSRGVAYEQYF.

The chain joins TRBV30 to TRBJ2-7, with TRBD2 identical over 10 bases. CDR1 and CDR2 from the germline V gene are GTSNPN and SVGIG (reference sequence). The V gene end was trimmed by 2 bases and the J gene end by 0 bases; junction bases not matched to a gene: 7. This CDR3 comprises 16 residues. The CDR3 region has the DNA TGTGCCTGGAGTCCCGTAGCGGGGGGCCTCTCCTACGAGCAGTACTTC. This codes for CAWSPVAGGLSYEQYF.

J is TRBJ1-2 and V is TRBV5-1, with D possibly being TRBD1 (5 bases). There are 16 residues in the CDR3. V lost 4 bases and J 0 bases, leaving 16 bases between the germline ends. CDR1 SGHRS and CDR2 YFSETQ come from the germline V gene. CDR3 amino acids: CASSLDTTAANYGYTF. CDR3 nucleotides: TGCGCCAGCAGCCTTGACACGACAGCTGCTAACTATGGCTACACCTTC. Full variable domain (missing parts from reference TRBV5-1 and TRBJ1-2): KAGVTQTPRYLIKTRGQQVTLSCSPISGHRSVSWYQQTPGQGLQFLFEYFSETQRNKGNFPGRFSGRQFSNSRSEMNVSTLELGDSALYLCASSLDTTAANYGYTFGSGTRLTVV.

The gene calls are TRBV5-6 and TRBJ1-5; D might be TRBD1 (6 bases). The CDR3 runs 14 residues. The germline CDR1 and CDR2 sequences are SGHDT and YYEEEE. The germline V and J ends were trimmed by 0 bases and 7 bases, with 11 bases remaining between them. DNA for the CDR3: TGTGCCAGCAGCTTGGGGGGGCTCCCCCAGCCCCAGCATTTT. It is translated as CASSLGGLPQPQHF.

The V gene is TRBV19, the J gene TRBJ1-2, with 7 bases fitting TRBD1. The CDR3 length is 14 residues. Germline assignment: CDR1 LNHDA and CDR2 SQIVND (reference sequence). V was clipped by 8 bases and J by 3 bases; unmatched bases: 9. The CDR3 DNA reads TGTGCCAGTTCTCTAGGGGGCGGAGACTATGGCTACACCTTC. Its protein is CASSLGGGDYGYTF.

V usage is TRBV7-9 and J usage is TRBJ2-7; 10 positions match TRBD1. The CDR3 spans 14 residues. With 5 bases clipped from V and 6 bases from J, the junction kept 7 bases outside the gene matches. The germline V gene encodes CDR1 SEHNR and CDR2 FQNEAQ (reference sequence). The CDR3 loop is CASSDRQGASEQYF. Written as DNA, the CDR3 is TGTGCCAGCAGCGATCGACAGGGGGCAAGCGAGCAGTACTTC.

The table lists this clone with a few counts. The chain recombines TRBV19 with TRBJ2-3, with D tentatively TRBD2 (6 bases). Trimming pared 9 bases from V and 1 base from J, leaving 14 bases between. The CDR3 runs 14 residues. Germline V gene lookup returns CDR1 LNHDA and CDR2 SQIVND (reference sequence). The CDR3 sequence: CASKEGGGTDTQYF. In DNA, the CDR3 is TGTGCCAGCAAGGAGGGTGGCGGCACAGATACGCAGTATTTT.

The chain carries TRBV4-3 and TRBJ2-5; unclear D gene. The CDR3 extends over 15 amino acids. V was clipped by 0 bases and J by 5 bases, with 13 bases between them. Germline-derived CDR1 and CDR2 are LGHNA and YSLEER. CDR3 DNA sequence: TGCGCCAGCAGCCAAGATTTGACCGCGCGGGAGACCCAGTACTTC. Protein: CASSQDLTARETQYF.

The chain recombines TRBV11-3 with TRBJ2-7, with 7 bases matching TRBD1. Germline trimming cut 5 bases from V and 2 bases from J; bases unmatched to any gene: 9. The germline CDR1 and CDR2 sequences are SGHNT and YENEEA. CDR3 size: 15 residues. The CDR3 nucleotides read TGTGCCAGCAGCCCCCGGGACAGACGACCCTACGAGCAGTACTTC. Translating gives CASSPRDRRPYEQYF.

The chain is built from TRBV30 and TRBJ2-2, with D tentatively TRBD1 (5 bases). Germline loops: CDR1 GTSNPN, CDR2 SVGIG (reference sequence). The CDR3 is made up of 15 amino acids. V was cut by 0 bases and J by 6 bases, with 14 bases left in between. The CDR3 sequence is CAWSVKGFLAGELFF. Here the CDR3 DNA reads TGTGCCTGGAGTGTTAAGGGGTTCTTGGCCGGGGAGCTGTTTTTT. Full variable domain (outside the CDR3, taken from reference TRBV30 and TRBJ2-2): SQTIHQWPATLVQPVGSPLSLECTVEGTSNPNLYWYRQAAGRGLQLLFYSVGIGQISSEVPQNLSASRPQDRQFILSSKKLLLSDSGFYLCAWSVKGFLAGELFFGEGSRLTVL.

CDR3 residues: CASSYLGQGYGYTF. For the CDR3, the DNA is TGTGCCAGCAGTTACCTGGGACAGGGCTATGGCTACACCTTC. The chain uses TRBV6-6 and TRBJ1-2, with TRBD1 matching over 9 bases. The CDR3 runs 14 residues. The germline gives CDR1 MNHNY, CDR2 SVGAGI (reference sequence). V trimming: 2 bases; J trimming: 4 bases; junction bases outside the gene matches: 2.

The sample holds one count of this clone. This chain links TRBV19 with TRBJ1-3; no definite D call. Germline CDR1 LNHDA, CDR2 SQIVND (reference sequence). Trimming removed 2 bases from V and 13 bases from J, with 15 bases in between. CDR3 length equals 13 residues. The CDR3 DNA sequence: TGTGCCAGTAGTATAAGTGCACCTCTCACTATATATTTT. Translation: CASSISAPLTIYF. The entire variable domain, with the rest obtained from reference TRBV19 and TRBJ1-3, is as follows: DGGITQSPKYLFRKEGQNVTLSCEQNLNHDAMYWYRQDPGQGLRLIYYSQIVNDFQKGDIAEGYSVSREKKESFPLTVTSAQKNPTAFYLCASSISAPLTIYFGEGSWLTVV.

The rearrangement links TRBV5-1 to TRBJ2-1; 7 positions agree with TRBD2. V lost 4 bases, J lost 0 bases, and 10 bases stayed unmatched. This CDR3 spans 17 amino acids. CDR1 and CDR2 (germline): SGHRS, YFSETQ. The CDR3 DNA reads TGCGCCAGCAGCCCGGGTAAGGGCGGGAGCTCCTACAATGAGCAGTTCTTC. Translation: CASSPGKGGSSYNEQFF.

This clone was picked up one time. The genes are TRBV4-1 and TRBJ2-5; tentative D call: TRBD2 (5 bases). Trimming took off 6 bases at V and 5 bases at J, with 22 bases between the two ends. Germline V gene lookup returns CDR1 MGHRA and CDR2 YSYEKL. The CDR3 totals 16 residues. In nucleotides, the CDR3 is TGCGCCAGCAGAGACGTCGGCGGTGGGAGTTCGGAGACCCAGTACTTC. Translation: CASRDVGGGSSETQYF.

This chain joins TRBV28 and TRBJ1-4; 9 positions match TRBD1. The CDR3 runs 15 residues. Per the germline V gene, CDR1 is MDHEN and CDR2 is SYDVKM. With 4 bases clipped from V and 8 bases from J, the junction kept 8 bases outside the gene matches. CDR3 amino acids: CASSSTGGLAEKLFF. The DNA of the CDR3 is TGTGCCAGCAGTTCAACAGGGGGCTTAGCAGAAAAACTGTTTTTT. Looking up the rest from reference TRBV28 and TRBJ1-4 gives the full variable domain: DVKVTQSSRYLVKRTGEKVFLECVQDMDHENMFWYRQDPGLGLRLIYFSYDVKMKEKGDIPEGYSVSREKKERFSLILESASTNQTSMYLCASSSTGGLAEKLFFGSGTQLSVL.